This paragraph covers one T cell receptor beta chain sequence. This entry belongs to a study of blood T cell repertoires in COVID-19. People in the exposed group encountered a COVID-19 case within 2 weeks before entering the study. This CDR3 is built from 14 residues. V was pared by 7 bases and J by 6 bases, with 9 bases of the junction left unmatched. Germline CDR1 LNHDA, CDR2 SQIVND (reference sequence). In the original workflow: Scientists estimated how many nucleated cells there were by amplifying reference gene primers. Sequencing was performed with immunoSEQ multiplex PCR; in TCRdb, only in-frame clones are kept and a portion is missing. D and trimming were read from the DNA, whereas the V and J calls and clone size are those reported in that table. The sample contains nearly 300,000 clones, roughly 86% of which appear only once.

The sequence derives from a woman between 50 and 59 years old who had been exposed to COVID-19. The chain has TRBV19 and TRBJ2-3; 8 bases line up with TRBD2. Sample: PBMCs or T cells enriched from blood (not recorded which). The CDR3 spells CASNTGGSPDTQYF. In nucleotides, the CDR3 is TGTGCCAGTAATACGGGGGGGAGCCCCGATACGCAGTATTTT. The entire variable domain, with the rest obtained from reference TRBV19 and TRBJ2-3, is as follows: DGGITQSPKYLFRKEGQNVTLSCEQNLNHDAMYWYRQDPGQGLRLIYYSQIVNDFQKGDIAEGYSVSREKKESFPLTVTSAQKNPTAFYLCASNTGGSPDTQYFGPGTRLTVL.